This T cell receptor (beta chain) was profiled in a study of blood T cells in healthy people across ages. A few counts support this clonotype. Its matching antigen is unknown. CDR1 is MGHRA, CDR2 YSYEKL, per germline. The ends lost 4 bases at V and 4 bases at J; junction bases unmatched: 5. CDR3 size: 15 residues. Primers used in a second PCR of about 7 to 11 cycles were a sample-barcoded 5' primer and a J-beta primer mix. A tag from a template-switch adaptor with 12 random nucleotides marked each cDNA molecule. TCRdb re-derived calls from the 5' RACE reads in MiXCR, one entry per CDR3 protein. The sample lists roughly 1.4 million distinct CDR3 sequences; around 55% were seen once. Notes on the study in general: Researchers deemed the diversity estimates from one million T cells underestimates.

The chain employs TRBV4-1 and TRBJ2-1; 9 bases map to TRBD1. Sequenced material: blood. The clonotype was recovered from a man in his late teens or twenties in good health. The CDR3 bases are TGCGCCAGCAGCCGTCCGGGACAGGGATACAATGAGCAGTTCTTC. It yields the protein CASSRPGQGYNEQFF.